The rows below give T cell receptor beta chains drawn from one sample of a study of OX40 agonist ivuxolimab in advanced cancers. Some clones are missing from TCRdb's copy, which holds only in-frame ones; the method was immunoSEQ multiplex PCR. Here the sample spans 65,000 to 90,000 clones, roughly 86% being singletons. The sequencing here drew on CD4+ or CD8+ T cells sorted from blood, taken in a trial of the OX40 agonist ivuxolimab. The receptors were gathered from an adult with an advanced solid tumor such as melanoma, head and neck, liver or kidney cancer. The CDR3 runs from the conserved cysteine through the conserved F or W. The order of the fields is CDR3 length, V gene, clone size, J gene, D gene, CDR3 DNA, CDR3 protein. The D gene is left open where the match is weak. Expanded clones get a size class; other rows say once, few or many, or leave the size out.

>17|TRBV12-5|.|TRBJ1-1|TRBD1
TGTGCTAGTGGCCGAGGGACAGGGTCTCCCATGAACACTGAAGCTTTCTTT
CASGRGTGSPMNTEAFF
>16|TRBV9|.|TRBJ1-1|TRBD1
TGTGCCAGCAGCGTAGGCCAGGGGGCGGGTAACACTGAAGCTTTCTTT
CASSVGQGAGNTEAFF
>13|TRBV28|medium-sized|TRBJ1-1|.
TGTGCCAGCAGCAGACAGGCAAACACTGAAGCTTTCTTT
CASSRQANTEAFF
>10|TRBV29-1|.|TRBJ1-4|.
TGCAGCGTGGGTAATGAAAAACTGTTTTTT
CSVGNEKLFF
>15|TRBV19|.|TRBJ2-1|TRBD2
TGTGCCAGTAGTTCATTCACACGGCGGGGGGGCGAGCAGTTCTTC
CASSSFTRRGGEQFF
>15|TRBV7-9|once|TRBJ1-4|.
TGTGCCAGCAGCAGGAGCGGCCAGGGTGGTGAAAAACTGTTTTTT
CASSRSGQGGEKLFF
>16|TRBV5-4|.|TRBJ2-1|TRBD2
TGTGCCAGCAGCCAGGGACTAGCGAGCTCCTACAATGAGCAGTTCTTC
CASSQGLASSYNEQFF
>14|TRBV6-1|.|TRBJ2-4|.
TGTGCCAGCAGTGTTACCTCCCCCAAAAACATTCAGTACTTC
CASSVTSPKNIQYF
>17|TRBV7-9|.|TRBJ1-2|TRBD1
TGTGCCAGCAGCTTAGCGACGGGACAGTTATCTAACTATGGCTACACCTTC
CASSLATGQLSNYGYTF
>14|TRBV7-2|.|TRBJ2-7|TRBD2
TGTGCCAGCAGCCCTCTAGCGGGGGGCTACGAGCAGTACTTC
CASSPLAGGYEQYF
>12|TRBV2|few|TRBJ1-1|.
TGTGCCAGCACGCCTGAAAACACTGAAGCTTTCTTT
CASTPENTEAFF
>13|TRBV19|.|TRBJ1-2|.
TGTGCCAGTAGTCCGGGACAAACCTATGGCTACACCTTC
CASSPGQTYGYTF
>15|TRBV6-1|.|TRBJ2-1|TRBD1
TGTGCCAGCTCCAAAACAGGGGGATTCTACAATGAGCAGTTCTTC
CASSKTGGFYNEQFF
>13|TRBV10-1|once|TRBJ1-1|.
TGCGCCAGTGCCAATGGGTTGAACACTGAAGCTTTCTTT
CASANGLNTEAFF
>16|TRBV29-1|few|TRBJ1-2|TRBD1
TGCAGCGTGGTACCGGGACAGGGAAGGGCTAACTATGGCTACACCTTC
CSVVPGQGRANYGYTF
>15|TRBV9|.|TRBJ1-1|TRBD1
TGTGCCAGCAGCGCTGACAGGGGTCTTAACACTGAAGCTTTCTTT
CASSADRGLNTEAFF
>14|TRBV19|.|TRBJ1-1|.
TGTGCCAGTAGTATAGGGGGGGCCGGCACTGAAGCTTTCTTT
CASSIGGAGTEAFF
>15|TRBV5-1|.|TRBJ2-7|TRBD1
TGCGCCAGCACCTACCAGGGACAGGCAAGATACGAGCAGTACTTC
CASTYQGQARYEQYF
>16|TRBV27|.|TRBJ2-7|TRBD1
TGTGCCAGCAGTTTGAATCTGGGACAGGGTACGCACGAGCAGTACTTC
CASSLNLGQGTHEQYF
>15|TRBV28|medium-sized|TRBJ1-6|.
TGTGCCAGCAGGATTTGGGGGGTGCTGGGTTCACCCCTCCACTTT
CASRIWGVLGSPLHF
>14|TRBV28|.|TRBJ1-5|.
TGTGCCAGCAGGCCTCAGGGTGGCAATCAGCCCCAGCATTTT
CASRPQGGNQPQHF
>15|TRBV7-8|.|TRBJ1-5|TRBD1
TGTGCCAGCAGTTCCGGGACAGGGTCCTTCCAGCCCCAGCATTTT
CASSSGTGSFQPQHF